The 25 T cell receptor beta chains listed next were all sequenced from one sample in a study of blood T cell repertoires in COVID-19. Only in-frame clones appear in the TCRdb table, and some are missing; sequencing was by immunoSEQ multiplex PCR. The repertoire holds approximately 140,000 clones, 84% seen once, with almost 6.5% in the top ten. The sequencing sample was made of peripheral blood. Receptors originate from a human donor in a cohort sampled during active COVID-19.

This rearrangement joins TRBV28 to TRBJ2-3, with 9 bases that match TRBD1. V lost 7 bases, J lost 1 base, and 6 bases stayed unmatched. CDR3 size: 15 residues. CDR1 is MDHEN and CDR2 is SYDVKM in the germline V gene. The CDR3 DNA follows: TGTGCCAGCACTTCCGACAGGGGGGGCACAGATACGCAGTATTTT. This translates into CASTSDRGGTDTQYF.

CDR3 coding DNA: TGCAGTGCTAGTTGGCGGGGGGGCCATGGTGAGCAGTTCTTC. This codes for CSASWRGGHGEQFF. The chain combines TRBV20-1 with TRBJ2-1; TRBD2 matches 9 bases. Germline loops: CDR1 DFQATT, CDR2 SNEGSKA (reference sequence). V lost 3 bases, J lost 9 bases, and 9 bases stayed unmatched. The CDR3 sequence is 14 residues long.

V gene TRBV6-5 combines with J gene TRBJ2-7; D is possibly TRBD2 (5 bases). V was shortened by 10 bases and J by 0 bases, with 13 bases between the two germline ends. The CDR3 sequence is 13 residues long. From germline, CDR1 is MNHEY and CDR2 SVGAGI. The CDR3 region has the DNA TGTGCCACTCATCGGCGGGCCTCCTACGAGCAGTACTTC. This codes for CATHRRASYEQYF.

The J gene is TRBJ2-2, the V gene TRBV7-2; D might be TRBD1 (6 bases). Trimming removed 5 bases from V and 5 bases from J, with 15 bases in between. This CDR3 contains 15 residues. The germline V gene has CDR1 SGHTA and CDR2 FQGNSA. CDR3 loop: CASSPARGGTGELFF. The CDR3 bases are TGTGCCAGCAGCCCAGCCAGGGGTGGTACCGGGGAGCTGTTTTTT.

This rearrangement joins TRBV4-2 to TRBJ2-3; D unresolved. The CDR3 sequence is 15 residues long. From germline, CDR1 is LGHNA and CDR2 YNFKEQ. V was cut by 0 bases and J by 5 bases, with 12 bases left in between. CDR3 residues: CASSQEVHSRDTQYF. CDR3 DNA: TGTGCCAGCAGCCAAGAGGTTCACTCACGAGATACGCAGTATTTT.

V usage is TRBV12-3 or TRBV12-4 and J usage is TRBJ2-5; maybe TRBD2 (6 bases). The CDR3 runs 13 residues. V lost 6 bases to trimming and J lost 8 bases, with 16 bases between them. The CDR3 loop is CASSENPGGTQYF. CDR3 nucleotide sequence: TGTGCCAGCAGCGAAAACCCCGGGGGAACCCAGTACTTC.

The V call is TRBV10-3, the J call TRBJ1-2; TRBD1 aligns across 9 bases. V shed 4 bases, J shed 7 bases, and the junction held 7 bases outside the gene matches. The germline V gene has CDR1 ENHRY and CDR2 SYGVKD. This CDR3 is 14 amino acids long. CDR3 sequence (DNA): TGTGCCATCAGTGTTGACAGGGGGACAGGTGGCTACACCTTC. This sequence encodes CAISVDRGTGGYTF.

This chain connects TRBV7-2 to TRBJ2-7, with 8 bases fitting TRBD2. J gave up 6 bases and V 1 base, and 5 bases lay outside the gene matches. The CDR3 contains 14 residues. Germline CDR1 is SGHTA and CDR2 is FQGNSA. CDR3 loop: CASSLGLAQREQYF. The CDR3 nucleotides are TGTGCCAGCAGCTTAGGACTAGCGCAGCGCGAGCAGTACTTC. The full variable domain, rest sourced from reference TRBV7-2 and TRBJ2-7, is GAGVSQSPSNKVTEKGKDVELRCDPISGHTALYWYRQSLGQGLEFLIYFQGNSAPDKSGLPSDRFSAERTGGSVSTLTIQRTQQEDSAVYLCASSLGLAQREQYFGPGTRLTVT.

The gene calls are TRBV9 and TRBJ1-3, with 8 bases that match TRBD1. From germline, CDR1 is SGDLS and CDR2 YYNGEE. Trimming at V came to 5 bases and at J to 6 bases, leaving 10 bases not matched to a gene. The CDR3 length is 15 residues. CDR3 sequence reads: CASSSTGVVENTIYF. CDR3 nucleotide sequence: TGTGCCAGCAGTTCGACAGGGGTGGTAGAAAACACCATATATTTT.

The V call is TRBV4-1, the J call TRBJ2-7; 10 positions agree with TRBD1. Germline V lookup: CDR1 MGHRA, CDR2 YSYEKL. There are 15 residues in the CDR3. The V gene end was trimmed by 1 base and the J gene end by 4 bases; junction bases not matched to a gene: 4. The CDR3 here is CASSQGDRGLYEQYF. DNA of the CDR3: TGCGCCAGCAGCCAAGGGGACAGGGGTCTATACGAGCAGTACTTC.

The CDR3 nucleotides read TGTGCCAGCAGCAAGACTAGCGGGGGAACAGATACGCAGTATTTT. Protein product: CASSKTSGGTDTQYF. The chain has TRBV7-2 and TRBJ2-3, with 12 positions matching TRBD2. V lost 5 bases, J lost 3 bases, and 3 bases stayed unmatched. Germline lookup yields CDR1 SGHTA and CDR2 FQGNSA. This CDR3 spans 15 amino acids.

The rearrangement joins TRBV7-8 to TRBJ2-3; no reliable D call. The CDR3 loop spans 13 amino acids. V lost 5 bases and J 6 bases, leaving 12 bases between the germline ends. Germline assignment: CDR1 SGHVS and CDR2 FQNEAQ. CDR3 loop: CASSLGALDTQYF. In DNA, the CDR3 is TGTGCCAGCAGCCTCGGAGCTCTCGATACGCAGTATTTT. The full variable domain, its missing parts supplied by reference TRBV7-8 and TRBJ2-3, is GAGVSQSPRYKVAKRGQDVALRCDPISGHVSLFWYQQALGQGPEFLTYFQNEAQLDKSGLPSDRFFAERPEGSVSTLKIQRTQQEDSAVYLCASSLGALDTQYFGPGTRLTVL.

The CDR3 reads CASSPGGRQETQYF. Written as DNA, the CDR3 is TGTGCCAGCAGCCCCGGGGGAAGACAAGAGACCCAGTACTTC. The chain uses TRBV28 and TRBJ2-5; D perhaps matches TRBD2 (6 bases). The CDR3 has 14 amino acids. V was trimmed by 6 bases and J by 2 bases, leaving 13 bases between them. CDR1 MDHEN and CDR2 SYDVKM come from the germline V gene.

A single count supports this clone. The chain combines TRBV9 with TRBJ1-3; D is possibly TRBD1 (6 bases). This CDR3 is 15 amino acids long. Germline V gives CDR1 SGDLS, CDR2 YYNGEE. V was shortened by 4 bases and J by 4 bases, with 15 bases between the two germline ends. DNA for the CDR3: TGTGCCAGCAGCCCTCGACAGGCAGGCGGAAACACCATATATTTT. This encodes CASSPRQAGGNTIYF.

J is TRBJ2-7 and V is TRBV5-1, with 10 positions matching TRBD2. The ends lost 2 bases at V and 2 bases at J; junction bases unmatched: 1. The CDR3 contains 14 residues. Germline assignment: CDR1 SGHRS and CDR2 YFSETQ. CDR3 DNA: TGCGCCAGCAGCTTAGGGACTAGCGCCTACGAGCAGTACTTC. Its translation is CASSLGTSAYEQYF.

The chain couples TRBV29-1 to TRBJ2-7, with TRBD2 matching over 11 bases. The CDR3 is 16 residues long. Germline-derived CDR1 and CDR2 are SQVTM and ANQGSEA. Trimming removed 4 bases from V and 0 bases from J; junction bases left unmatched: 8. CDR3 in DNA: TGCAGCGTTGTAATAGCGGGGGGGGGCGCCTCCTACGAGCAGTACTTC. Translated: CSVVIAGGGASYEQYF.

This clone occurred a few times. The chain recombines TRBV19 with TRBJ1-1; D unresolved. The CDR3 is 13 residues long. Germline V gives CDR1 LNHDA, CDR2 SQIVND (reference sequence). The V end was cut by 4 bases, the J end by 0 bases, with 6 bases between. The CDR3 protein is CASSTQVNTEAFF. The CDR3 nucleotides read TGTGCCAGTAGTACCCAGGTGAACACTGAAGCTTTCTTT.

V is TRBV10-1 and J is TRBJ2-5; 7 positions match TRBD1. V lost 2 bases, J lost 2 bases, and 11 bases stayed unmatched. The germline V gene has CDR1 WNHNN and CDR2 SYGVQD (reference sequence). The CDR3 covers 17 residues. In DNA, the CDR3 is TGCGCCAGCAGTGAGAAAGACAGGGTTTTGCTTCAAGAGACCCAGTACTTC. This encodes CASSEKDRVLLQETQYF.

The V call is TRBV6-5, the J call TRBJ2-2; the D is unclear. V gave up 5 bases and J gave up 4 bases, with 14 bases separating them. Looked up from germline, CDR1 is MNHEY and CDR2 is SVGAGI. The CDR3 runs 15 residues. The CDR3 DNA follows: TGTGCCAGCAGTCCCACCGGTGTCGGCACCGGGGAGCTGTTTTTT. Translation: CASSPTGVGTGELFF.

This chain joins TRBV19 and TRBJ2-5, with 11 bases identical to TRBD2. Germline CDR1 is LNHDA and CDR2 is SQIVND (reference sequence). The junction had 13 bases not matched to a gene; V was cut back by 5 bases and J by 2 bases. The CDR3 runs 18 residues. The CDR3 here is CASSVPSRLAGMQETQYF. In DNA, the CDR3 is TGTGCCAGTAGTGTTCCATCTAGACTAGCGGGGATGCAAGAGACCCAGTACTTC.

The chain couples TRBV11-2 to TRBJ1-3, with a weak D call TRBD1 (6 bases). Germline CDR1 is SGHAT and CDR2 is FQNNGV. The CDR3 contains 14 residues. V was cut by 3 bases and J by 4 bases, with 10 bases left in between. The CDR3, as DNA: TGTGCCAGCAGCTTCGCAGGGGAGGGAAACACCATATATTTT. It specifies CASSFAGEGNTIYF.

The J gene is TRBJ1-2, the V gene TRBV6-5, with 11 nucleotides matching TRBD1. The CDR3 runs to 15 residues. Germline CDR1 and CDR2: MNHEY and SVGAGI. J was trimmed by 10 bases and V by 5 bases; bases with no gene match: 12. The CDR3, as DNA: TGTGCCAGCAGTCTCACCCTGGACAGGGGGCGATCCTACACCTTC. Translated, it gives CASSLTLDRGRSYTF.

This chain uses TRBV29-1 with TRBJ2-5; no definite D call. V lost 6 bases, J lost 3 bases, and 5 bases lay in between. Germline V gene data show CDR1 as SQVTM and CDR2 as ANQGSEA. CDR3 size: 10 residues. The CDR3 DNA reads TGCAGCGTCAGAAAAGAGACCCAGTACTTC. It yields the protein CSVRKETQYF.

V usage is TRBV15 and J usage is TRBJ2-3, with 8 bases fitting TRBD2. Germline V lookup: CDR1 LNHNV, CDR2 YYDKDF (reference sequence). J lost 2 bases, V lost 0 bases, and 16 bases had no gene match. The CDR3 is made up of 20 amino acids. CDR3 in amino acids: CATSRDLVGDAGGSTDTQYF. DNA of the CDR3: TGTGCCACCAGCAGAGATCTTGTTGGTGACGCGGGGGGTTCCACAGATACGCAGTATTTT.

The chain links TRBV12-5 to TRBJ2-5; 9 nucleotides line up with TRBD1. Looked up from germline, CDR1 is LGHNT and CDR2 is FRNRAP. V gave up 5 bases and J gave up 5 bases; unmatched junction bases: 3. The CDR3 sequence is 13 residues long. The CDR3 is CASGAGQGETQYF. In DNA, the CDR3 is TGTGCTAGTGGTGCTGGACAGGGGGAGACCCAGTACTTC.